The 10 T cell receptor beta chains below come from one sample, sequenced in a study of patients and donors after allogeneic stem cell transplantation. TCRdb processed the RT-PCR reads anew with MiXCR; each CDR3 protein has one entry. The table records about a million distinct CDR3 sequences, more than 15% of them present only once. Sequences were obtained from blood, either unsorted or a sorted T cell fraction (not recorded which). Every receptor here comes from a human donor who was either an allogeneic HSCT recipient or a stem cell or donor lymphocyte infusion donor (not recorded which). It is not recorded whose cells these are; they may come from a transplant donor.

This clonotype was detected ten times or more. J is TRBJ2-1 and V is TRBV20-1; possibly TRBD1 for D (5 bases). Germline V lookup: CDR1 DFQATT, CDR2 SNEGSKA (reference sequence). This CDR3 is 13 amino acids long. The V end was cut by 2 bases, the J end by 4 bases, with 9 bases between. The CDR3 loop reads CSARLTGYNEQFF. CDR3 coding DNA: TGCAGTGCTAGACTTACAGGATACAATGAGCAGTTCTTC.

The rearrangement uses TRBV7-3 and TRBJ1-5, with TRBD1 matching 7 bases. The germline gives CDR1 SGHTA, CDR2 FQGTGA. J lost 4 bases, V lost 4 bases, and 7 bases had no gene match. CDR3 length: 15 amino acids. The CDR3 nucleotides read TGTGCCAGCAGCTCGACAGGGATCCCTAATCAGCCCCAGCATTTT. Translation: CASSSTGIPNQPQHF.

The CDR3 bases are TGTGCCATCAAAGCGGACAGGTCTGAAAAACTGTTTTTT. Translated: CAIKADRSEKLFF. The J gene is TRBJ1-4, the V gene TRBV10-3, with 7 nucleotides matching TRBD1. V lost 7 bases, J lost 7 bases, and 6 bases stayed unmatched. CDR3 length equals 13 residues. CDR1 and CDR2 from the germline V gene are ENHRY and SYGVKD.

The rearrangement uses TRBV12-3 or TRBV12-4 and TRBJ2-2, with a possible D match to TRBD1 (5 bases). V was pared by 2 bases and J by 3 bases, with 10 bases between. The CDR3 is 15 amino acids. CDR3 residues: CASSLPRVDTGELFF. CDR3 sequence (DNA): TGTGCCAGCAGTTTACCCAGGGTGGACACCGGGGAGCTGTTTTTT.

The chain couples TRBV4-1 to TRBJ2-2; D tentatively reads TRBD1 or TRBD2 (5 bases each). V was cut by 1 base and J by 1 base, with 10 bases left in between. CDR3 length: 16 residues. Germline assignment: CDR1 MGHRA and CDR2 YSYEKL. As DNA, the CDR3 is TGCGCCAGCAGCCAAGTGGGACGGCAGAACACCGGGGAGCTGTTTTTT. Its protein is CASSQVGRQNTGELFF.

The V and J genes are TRBV6-5 and TRBJ2-7; the match to TRBD1 covers 7 bases. Germline CDR1 is MNHEY and CDR2 is SVGAGI. J lost 3 bases, V lost 2 bases, and 4 bases had no gene match. CDR3 length equals 14 residues. For the CDR3, the DNA is TGTGCCAGCAGTTACGGACAGGCCAACTACGAGCAGTACTTC. It yields the protein CASSYGQANYEQYF.

V gene TRBV12-3 or TRBV12-4 combines with J gene TRBJ2-5; tentatively, D is TRBD1 (5 bases). V gave up 7 bases and J gave up 5 bases, with 14 bases separating them. CDR3 length equals 13 residues. CDR3: CASMSGYGETQYF. The CDR3 nucleotides read TGTGCCAGCATGTCAGGGTACGGCGAGACCCAGTACTTC.

The rearrangement links TRBV4-3 to TRBJ2-2; TRBD2 agrees at 9 bases. V lost 0 bases to trimming and J lost 5 bases; unmatched junction nucleotides: 10. This CDR3 is 18 amino acids long. Germline CDR1 LGHNA, CDR2 YSLEER. The CDR3 coding sequence is TGCGCCAGCAGCCAAGAGGTTGGGACTAGCTCCATGACCGGGGAGCTGTTTTTT. This translates into CASSQEVGTSSMTGELFF.

This chain links TRBV6-1 with TRBJ1-1; 9 nucleotides match TRBD1. This CDR3 region has 16 residues. V lost 6 bases to trimming and J lost 4 bases; unmatched junction nucleotides: 12. Germline loops: CDR1 MNHNS, CDR2 SASEGT. The CDR3 DNA sequence: TGTGCCAGCAGCGGGACAGGGCCCATGTTGGGCACTGAAGCTTTCTTT. Translating gives CASSGTGPMLGTEAFF.

This clonotype was seen repeatedly, ten times or more. This chain joins TRBV12-3 or TRBV12-4 and TRBJ2-7; 12 nucleotides align to TRBD2. This CDR3 has 18 amino acids. The V and J ends lost 2 bases and 0 bases, in that order; junction bases with no gene match: 8. The CDR3 spells CASSLRGLAGIHSYEQYF. CDR3 coding DNA: TGTGCCAGCAGTTTAAGGGGACTAGCGGGCATACACTCCTACGAGCAGTACTTC.